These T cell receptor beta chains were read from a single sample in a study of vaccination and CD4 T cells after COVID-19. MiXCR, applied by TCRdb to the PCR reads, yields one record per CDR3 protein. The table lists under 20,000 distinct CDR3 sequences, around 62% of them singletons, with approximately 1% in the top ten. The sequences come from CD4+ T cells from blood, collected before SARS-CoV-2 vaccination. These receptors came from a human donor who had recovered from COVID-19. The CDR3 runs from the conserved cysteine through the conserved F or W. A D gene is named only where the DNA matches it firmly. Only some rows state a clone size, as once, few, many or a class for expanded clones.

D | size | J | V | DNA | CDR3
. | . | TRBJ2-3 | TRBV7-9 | TGTGCCAGCAACCGCCAGGGAGTGGGAGATACGCAGTATTTT | CASNRQGVGDTQYF
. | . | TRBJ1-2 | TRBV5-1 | TGCGCCAGCAGCTTGGACCAGGGTGGCTACACCTTC | CASSLDQGGYTF
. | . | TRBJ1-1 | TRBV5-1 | TGCGCCAGCAGCTTGGTTCGGGGGAACACTGAAGCTTTCTTT | CASSLVRGNTEAFF
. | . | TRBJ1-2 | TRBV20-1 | TGCAATGCTAGTCTCGTCAGGGGCTATGGCTACACCTTC | CNASLVRGYGYTF
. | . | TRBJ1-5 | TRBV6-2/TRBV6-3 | TGTGCCAGCAGTGACAATAGACCGGACGTGTGGCCCCAGCATTTT | CASSDNRPDVWPQHF
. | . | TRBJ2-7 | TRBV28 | TGTGCCAGCAGTTTGATGGGATCATCCTACGAGCAGTACTTC | CASSLMGSSYEQYF
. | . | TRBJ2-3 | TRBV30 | TGTGCCTGGAGCCCGGGAGTGGAGACAGATACGCAGTATTTT | CAWSPGVETDTQYF
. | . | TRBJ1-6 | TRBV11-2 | TGTGCCAGCAGTTCCCTGTCCCGGGGAGACTCACCCCTCCACTTT | CASSSLSRGDSPLHF
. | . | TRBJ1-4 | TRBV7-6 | TGTGCCAGCAGCTTACAGGGAAATGGAGAAAAACTGTTTTTT | CASSLQGNGEKLFF
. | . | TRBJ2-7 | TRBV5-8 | TGTGCCAGCAGAACCACGGGGGTCTTTGACGAGCAGTACTTC | CASRTTGVFDEQYF
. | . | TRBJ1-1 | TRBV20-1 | TGCAGTGCTAGAGGGCACCAAGTTATGAACACTGAAGCTTTCTTT | CSARGHQVMNTEAFF
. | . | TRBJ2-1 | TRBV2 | TGTGCCAGCAGTGTTTATGAGCAGTTCTTC | CASSVYEQFF
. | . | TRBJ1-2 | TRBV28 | TGTGCCAGCGGACGACCAGGGGTAGGCTACACCTTC | CASGRPGVGYTF
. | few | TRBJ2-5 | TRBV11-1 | TGTGCCAGCAGCCCACTGGTAGGGGACTTGGCACAAGAGACCCAGTACTTC | CASSPLVGDLAQETQYF
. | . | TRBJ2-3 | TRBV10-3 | TGTGCCATCAGTGAAGGGGGAACCACAGATACGCAGTATTTT | CAISEGGTTDTQYF
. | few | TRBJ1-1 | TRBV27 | TGTGCCAGCAGTTTAGGCGGGAACACTGAAGCTTTCTTT | CASSLGGNTEAFF
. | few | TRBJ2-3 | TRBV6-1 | TGTGCCAGCAGCCAAACCGGGGCCACAGATACGCAGTATTTT | CASSQTGATDTQYF
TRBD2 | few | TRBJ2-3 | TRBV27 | TGTGCCAGCACCAAAAGGGCGACTAGCGGCACAGATACGCAGTATTTT | CASTKRATSGTDTQYF
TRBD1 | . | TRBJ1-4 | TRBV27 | TGTGCCAGCAGTTTGACCGGGACAGGGGGTAGATGGAGTGAAAAACTGTTTTTT | CASSLTGTGGRWSEKLFF
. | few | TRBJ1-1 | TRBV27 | TGTGCCAGCAGTTTTCGTACAGTAGGCACTGAAGCTTTCTTT | CASSFRTVGTEAFF
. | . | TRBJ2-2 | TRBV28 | TGTGCCAGCAGGCAGGGGACCGGGGAGCTGTTTTTT | CASRQGTGELFF
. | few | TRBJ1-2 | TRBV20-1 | TGCAGTGCTAGGTCCTCCAGGACCCCTGCCTATGGCTACACCTTC | CSARSSRTPAYGYTF
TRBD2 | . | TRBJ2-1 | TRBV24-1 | TGTGCCACCAGTGCAATTTCGGCTAGCGGGAGAATTAATGAGCAGTTCTTC | CATSAISASGRINEQFF
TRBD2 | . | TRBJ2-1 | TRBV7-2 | TGTGCCAGCAGCTTAGCCAGCGGGAGGGTCCCTTATGAGCAGTTCTTC | CASSLASGRVPYEQFF
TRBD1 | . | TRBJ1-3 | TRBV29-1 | TGCAGCGTGCCCGGACAGGGGGGGAACACCATATATTTT | CSVPGQGGNTIYF
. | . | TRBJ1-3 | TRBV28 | TGTGCCAGCATCGAATCGGGGGGGCGCATTGGAAACACCATATATTTT | CASIESGGRIGNTIYF
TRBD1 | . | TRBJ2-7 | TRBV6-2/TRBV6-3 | TGTGCCAGCAGTTCCGCCGGGACAGGCACCTACGAGCAGTACTTC | CASSSAGTGTYEQYF
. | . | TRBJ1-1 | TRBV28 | TGTGCCAGCACCGCGACAGTGAACACTGAAGCTTTCTTT | CASTATVNTEAFF
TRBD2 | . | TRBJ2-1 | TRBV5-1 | TGCGCCAGCAGGGTATGGGCGGGAGGAACCTACAATGAGCAGTTCTTC | CASRVWAGGTYNEQFF
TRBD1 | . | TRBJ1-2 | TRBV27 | TGTGCCAGCAGTTTAGTCGGAACAGGGGGCGGGTATGGCTACACCTTC | CASSLVGTGGGYGYTF
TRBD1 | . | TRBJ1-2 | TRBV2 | TGTGCCAGCAGCGATGGACAGGGTAACTATGGCTACACCTTC | CASSDGQGNYGYTF
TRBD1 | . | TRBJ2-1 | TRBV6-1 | TGTGCCAGCAGGTTAAGAAACTGGGCAGGGGGCATCAATGAGCAGTTCTTC | CASRLRNWAGGINEQFF